These 11 T cell receptor beta chains were all obtained from the same sample, sequenced in a study of OX40 agonist ivuxolimab in advanced cancers. Sequencing was performed with immunoSEQ multiplex PCR; in TCRdb, only in-frame clones are kept and a portion is missing. The table has 65,000 to 95,000 clones, about 90% seen once. The sample consisted of CD4+ or CD8+ T cells sorted from blood, taken in a trial of the OX40 agonist ivuxolimab. All receptors derive from an adult with an advanced solid tumor such as melanoma, head and neck, liver or kidney cancer.

The rearrangement links TRBV2 to TRBJ1-4; D is possibly TRBD1 (5 bases). The CDR3 is made up of 13 amino acids. Trimming stripped 8 bases from V and 4 bases from J, with 11 bases between. The germline V gene has CDR1 SNHLY and CDR2 FYNNEI. CDR3 in DNA: TGTGCCAGCCGCAGGGACCTTAATGAAAAACTGTTTTTT. The encoded protein is CASRRDLNEKLFF.

The table lists this clone with a count of one. This chain connects TRBV28 to TRBJ1-5, with 11 bases fitting TRBD1. The CDR3 contains 19 residues. The germline CDR1 and CDR2 sequences are MDHEN and SYDVKM. The J segment lost 2 bases and the V segment lost 4 bases, leaving 13 bases of the junction unmatched. The CDR3 loop reads CASSSLPGQGGTGNQPQHF. CDR3 DNA sequence: TGTGCCAGCAGTTCATTACCGGGACAGGGGGGAACTGGCAATCAGCCCCAGCATTTT. The variable domain in full, completed from reference TRBV28 and TRBJ1-5, reads DVKVTQSSRYLVKRTGEKVFLECVQDMDHENMFWYRQDPGLGLRLIYFSYDVKMKEKGDIPEGYSVSREKKERFSLILESASTNQTSMYLCASSSLPGQGGTGNQPQHFGDGTRLSIL.

The chain links TRBV5-1 to TRBJ1-4; D is unclear. V lost 1 base, J lost 5 bases, and 18 bases lay in between. CDR3 length: 17 amino acids. Germline CDR1 is SGHRS and CDR2 is YFSETQ. CDR3 nucleotides: TGCGCCAGCAGCTTGAGCGGGAGGGTATGGGAGAATGAAAAACTGTTTTTT. Protein: CASSLSGRVWENEKLFF.

The V gene is TRBV11-2, the J gene TRBJ2-7; D is ambiguous. Trimming took 2 bases from V and 9 from J, leaving 14 bases between them. The germline V gene has CDR1 SGHAT and CDR2 FQNNGV. The CDR3 has 13 residues. The CDR3 region has the DNA TGTGCCAGCAGCTTAAGCACACTCCGGTGGCAGTACTTC. Translated, it gives CASSLSTLRWQYF.

This clone appeared a few times. The rearrangement joins TRBV27 to TRBJ2-7, with D maybe TRBD1 (6 bases). The germline V and J ends were trimmed by 6 bases and 3 bases, with 12 bases remaining between them. CDR3 length: 13 residues. The germline V gene encodes CDR1 MNHEY and CDR2 SMNVEV (reference sequence). The DNA of the CDR3 is TGTGCCAGCAGCCGAGAAGGGGGCTACGAGCAGTACTTC. It is translated as CASSREGGYEQYF.

The chain is built from TRBV27 and TRBJ2-1; weak D call: TRBD2 (6 bases). Trimming left V 4 bases short and J 4 bases short, with 11 bases between. CDR3 size: 14 residues. Germline CDR1 and CDR2: MNHEY and SMNVEV (reference sequence). The CDR3 nucleotides are TGTGCCAGCAGTTGGGTTGGGGGGTACAATGAGCAGTTCTTC. Amino acid sequence: CASSWVGGYNEQFF.

The V gene is TRBV7-9, the J gene TRBJ2-2; 11 bases are a match to TRBD1. The CDR3 contains 17 residues. In germline, CDR1 is SEHNR, CDR2 FQNEAQ (reference sequence). J gave up 4 bases and V 5 bases, and 9 bases lay outside the gene matches. The CDR3 is CASSHTGQGAATGELFF. Here the CDR3 DNA reads TGTGCCAGCAGCCATACCGGACAGGGGGCGGCCACCGGGGAGCTGTTTTTT.

V gene TRBV18 combines with J gene TRBJ2-5; no clear D. The CDR3 extends over 12 amino acids. CDR1 and CDR2 (germline): KGHSH, LQKENI. V was clipped by 2 bases and J by 3 bases, with 4 bases between them. As DNA, the CDR3 is TGTGCCAGCTCACCAGGAAAAGAGACCCAGTACTTC. Translating gives CASSPGKETQYF.

The V gene is TRBV2, the J gene TRBJ2-3, with 13 bases identical to TRBD2. The ends lost 6 bases at V and 1 base at J; junction bases unmatched: 1. Germline values: CDR1 SNHLY, CDR2 FYNNEI. CDR3 length: 15 amino acids. DNA for the CDR3: TGTGCCAGCAGAGGGACTAGCGGGGGCACAGATACGCAGTATTTT. As protein: CASRGTSGGTDTQYF.

This rearrangement joins TRBV5-4 to TRBJ2-7; 7 nucleotides line up with TRBD1. This CDR3 contains 13 residues. V shed 5 bases and J 5 bases; nucleotides not matched to a gene: 7. CDR1 and CDR2 from the germline V gene are SGHNT and YYREEE (reference sequence). This CDR3 is CASSTTGWDEQYF. DNA for the CDR3: TGTGCCAGCAGTACGACAGGGTGGGACGAGCAGTACTTC.

The V call is TRBV27, the J call TRBJ1-2; the D gene is possibly TRBD1 (5 bases). The CDR3 runs to 17 residues. V was cut by 4 bases and J by 4 bases, with 22 bases left in between. In germline, CDR1 is MNHEY, CDR2 SMNVEV (reference sequence). CDR3 sequence: CASSSVPSYRDGYGYTF. CDR3 bases: TGTGCCAGCAGTTCTGTACCGTCCTACCGGGACGGCTATGGCTACACCTTC.